A selection of T cell receptor beta chains follows, all from one sample in a study of blood T cell repertoires in COVID-19. TCRdb's table, derived via immunoSEQ multiplex PCR, lists solely in-frame clones and lacks some. Of 150,000 or so clones in the sample, approximately 84% are singletons; the top ten hold 20% to 25%. Sequencing input: peripheral blood. The source is an elderly woman with acute or convalescent COVID-19. Each CDR3 is given with its conserved first and last residue. D genes are given only for firm matches. Some rows mark clone size as missing; the rest say once, few, many or name a class of expanded clone.

J	D	V	size	DNA	CDR3
TRBJ2-3	TRBD1	TRBV5-1	once	TGCGCCAGCAGCCTTCAGGGGGAGCAAAGGGGTACGCAGTATTTT	CASSLQGEQRGTQYF
TRBJ1-6	-	TRBV12-5	-	TGTGCTAGTGGTTTGGCCCCGGGATCCTTGGGCTCCTATAATTCACCCCTCCACTTT	CASGLAPGSLGSYNSPLHF
TRBJ1-5	-	TRBV7-2	-	TGTGCCAGCAGCTCTCCCCGGACGCAAGGGGGTAGCAATCAGCCCCAGCATTTT	CASSSPRTQGGSNQPQHF
TRBJ2-7	-	TRBV10-1	-	TGCGCCAGCAGTGGCCCGGGGGAGCAGTACTTC	CASSGPGEQYF
TRBJ2-1	TRBD1	TRBV5-1	-	TGCGCCAGCAGCCGTACAGGGGGCAGCTCCTACAATGAGCAGTTCTTC	CASSRTGGSSYNEQFF
TRBJ2-7	TRBD1	TRBV18	-	TGTGCCAGCTCACCGGGACAGCCCTACGAGCAGTACTTC	CASSPGQPYEQYF
TRBJ1-1	-	TRBV3-1/TRBV3-2	few	TGTGCCAGCAGCCCCGCTCAAATGCGGGGACTCCAAGGGGCTGAAGCTTTCTTT	CASSPAQMRGLQGAEAFF
TRBJ1-1	-	TRBV6-5	-	TGTGCCAGCAGTTATACAGGGAAAGGAACTGAAGCTTTCTTT	CASSYTGKGTEAFF
TRBJ1-6	TRBD1	TRBV18	-	TGTGCCAGCTCACAGCGGGACAGGGTGGATTCACCCCTCCACTTT	CASSQRDRVDSPLHF
TRBJ1-6	TRBD1	TRBV7-9	few	TGTGCCAGCAGCACGGGACAGTACTATAATTCACCCCTCCACTTT	CASSTGQYYNSPLHF
TRBJ2-2	-	TRBV5-1	-	TGCGCCAGCAGCTTGAAGGGAGCCCTTAACACCGGGGAGCTGTTTTTT	CASSLKGALNTGELFF
TRBJ2-7	-	TRBV5-1	-	TGCGCCAGCAGCTTAAGGTCCCCACAGTCTTGGCGGGACTCCTACGAGCAGTACTTC	CASSLRSPQSWRDSYEQYF
TRBJ2-3	-	TRBV19	-	TGTGCCAGTAGTATAGCAGGGTTTGGGGCAGATACGCAGTATTTT	CASSIAGFGADTQYF
TRBJ1-2	TRBD1	TRBV5-1	-	TGCGCCAGCAGCACGGGACAGATCAACTCCTATGGCTACACCTTC	CASSTGQINSYGYTF
TRBJ2-2	-	TRBV7-7	-	TGTGCCAGCAGCGGTGGAGGGCGCTTTAGCACCGGGGAGCTGTTTTTT	CASSGGGRFSTGELFF
TRBJ1-1	-	TRBV12-3/TRBV12-4	few	TGTGCCAGCAGTTTCAGTATATCTGAAGCTTTCTTT	CASSFSISEAFF
TRBJ1-5	TRBD1	TRBV12-3/TRBV12-4	-	TGTGCCAGCAGCAGGACAGGGGATCAGCCCCAGCATTTT	CASSRTGDQPQHF
TRBJ2-1	-	TRBV6-6	-	TGTGCCAGCAGGGACAGTTCTGGTAATGAGCAGTTCTTC	CASRDSSGNEQFF
TRBJ1-2	-	TRBV7-2	once	TGTGCCAGCAGCTTAGGGCTTTATGGCTACACCTTC	CASSLGLYGYTF
TRBJ2-4	TRBD1	TRBV29-1	-	TGCAGCGTTGCCCCGGACAGGGGAAACATTCAGTACTTC	CSVAPDRGNIQYF
TRBJ1-3	-	TRBV7-2	-	TGTGCCAGCAGCCCAACAGGGCCGGGAAACACCATATATTTT	CASSPTGPGNTIYF
TRBJ2-5	TRBD2	TRBV5-1	-	TGCGCCAGCAGCGAACTAGCGGGAGAGACGGAGACCCAGTACTTC	CASSELAGETETQYF
TRBJ1-1	-	TRBV27	-	TGTGCCAGCAGTTTAGTCTCGGGTGGGAACACTGAAGCTTTCTTT	CASSLVSGGNTEAFF
TRBJ1-1	-	TRBV18	-	TGTGCCAGCTCACCACGCGGGAGGGCTGAAGCTTTCTTT	CASSPRGRAEAFF
TRBJ2-7	-	TRBV19	-	TGTGCCACCGGGATACGCTACGAGCAGTACTTC	CATGIRYEQYF
TRBJ2-5	TRBD1	TRBV10-3	-	TGTGCCATCGCCCGGGGACAGAACCAAGAGACCCAGTACTTC	CAIARGQNQETQYF
TRBJ1-2	-	TRBV12-3/TRBV12-4	once	TGTGCCAGCAGTGTGACAGCTAACTATGGCTACACCTTC	CASSVTANYGYTF
TRBJ2-7	-	TRBV2	few	TGTGCCCATAGGGGGGGATTACAGAGCTACGAGCAGTACTTC	CAHRGGLQSYEQYF
TRBJ1-6	TRBD1	TRBV2	-	TGTGCCACCCAGGGGGCTTCACCCCTCCACTTT	CATQGASPLHF
TRBJ1-1	-	TRBV7-2	-	TGTGCCAGCAGCCAACAGGGATACACTGAAGCTTTCTTT	CASSQQGYTEAFF
TRBJ1-5	-	TRBV10-3	-	TGTGCCATCAGTGAGTCGCAGGTACGTCAGCCCCAGCATTTT	CAISESQVRQPQHF